The sequence of this TCR beta chain was determined in a study of blood T cells in healthy people across ages. Through a sample-barcoded 5' primer and a J-beta primer mix, a second PCR was run for roughly 7 to 12 cycles. A template-switch adaptor with 12 random nucleotides tagged each cDNA molecule. From the 5' RACE reads, TCRdb called clonotypes with MiXCR, one entry per CDR3 protein. The table includes approximately 820,000 distinct CDR3 sequences, 40% to 50% detected once. Findings and caveats of the study: It was not known whether donors were CMV positive (a possible confounder of expanded clonotype changes).

Per the germline V gene, CDR1 is SGHNT and CDR2 is YENEEA. This CDR3 contains 13 residues. V was trimmed by 4 bases and J by 8 bases, leaving 12 bases between them. With respect to this clonotype: Its specificity is not known.

This receptor was identified in a man between 60 and 70 years old in good health. This chain links TRBV11-3 with TRBJ2-1, with D perhaps TRBD1 or TRBD2 (5 bases each). Sequencing was performed on blood. The CDR3 sequence: CASSSGTVHEQFF. DNA of the CDR3: TGTGCCAGCAGCTCAGGGACCGTCCATGAGCAGTTCTTC.